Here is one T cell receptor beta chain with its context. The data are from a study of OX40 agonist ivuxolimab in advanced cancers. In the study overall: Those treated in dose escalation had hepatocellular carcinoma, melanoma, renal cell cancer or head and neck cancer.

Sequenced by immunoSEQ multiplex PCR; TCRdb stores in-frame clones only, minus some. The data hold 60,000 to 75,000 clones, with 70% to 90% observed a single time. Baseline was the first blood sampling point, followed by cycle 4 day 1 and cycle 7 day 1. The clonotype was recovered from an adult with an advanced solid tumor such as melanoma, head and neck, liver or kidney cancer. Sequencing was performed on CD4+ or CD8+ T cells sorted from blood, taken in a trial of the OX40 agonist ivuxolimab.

As DNA, the CDR3 is TGTGCCAGCAGTACAGCGAACACTGAAGCTTTCTTT. This sequence encodes CASSTANTEAFF. The J gene is TRBJ1-1, the V gene TRBV6-5, with D unresolved. The V gene's germline CDR1 is MNHEY and CDR2 SVGAGI. The CDR3 contains 12 residues. V lost 5 bases and J 1 base, leaving 5 bases between the germline ends.